These 5 T cell receptor beta chains share one sample of origin, sequenced in a study of OX40 agonist ivuxolimab in advanced cancers. TCRdb keeps only in-frame clones here, not all; method: immunoSEQ multiplex PCR. The data contain fewer than 55,000 clones, approximately 83% of them singletons. Sequences were derived from CD4+ or CD8+ T cells sorted from blood, sampled in a trial of the OX40 agonist ivuxolimab. These receptors all come from an adult with an advanced solid tumor such as melanoma, head and neck, liver or kidney cancer.

The V gene is TRBV4-1, the J gene TRBJ2-3; 13 bases are shared with TRBD2. The ends lost 2 bases at V and 2 bases at J; junction bases unmatched: 10. Germline loops: CDR1 MGHRA, CDR2 YSYEKL. The length of the CDR3 is 19 residues. CDR3 sequence reads: CASSQRTSGGRTNTDTQYF. The CDR3 region has the DNA TGCGCCAGCAGCCAAAGGACTAGCGGGGGCCGAACGAACACAGATACGCAGTATTTT.

This clone appeared a single time. This chain joins TRBV15 and TRBJ2-3; TRBD2 is a possible D gene (5 bases). The CDR3 consists of 14 residues. Germline lookup yields CDR1 LNHNV and CDR2 YYDKDF (reference sequence). V lost 1 base and J lost 4, with 9 bases in between. For the CDR3, the DNA is TGTGCCACCAGCAGAGTGTCGAGGGCAGATACGCAGTATTTT. Translation gives CATSRVSRADTQYF.

The chain couples TRBV5-4 to TRBJ1-6, with 7 bases fitting TRBD1. This CDR3 spans 16 amino acids. V trimming: 4 bases; J trimming: 10 bases; junction bases outside the gene matches: 14. The germline V gene has CDR1 SGHNT and CDR2 YYREEE (reference sequence). The CDR3 loop reads CASSPMTQGMESPLHF. As DNA, the CDR3 is TGTGCCAGCAGCCCGATGACACAGGGGATGGAGTCACCCCTCCACTTT.

The rearrangement joins TRBV12-5 to TRBJ2-3; D unresolved. The CDR3 extends over 13 amino acids. The germline CDR1 and CDR2 sequences are LGHNT and FRNRAP. Deletions cut 0 bases from V and 5 bases from J, with 6 bases between. CDR3 nucleotides: TGTGCTAGTGGTTTGGTTAAGGGAGATACGCAGTATTTT. It translates to CASGLVKGDTQYF.

This clone has only one observation. The genes are TRBV6-1 and TRBJ1-5; no definite D call. Trimming stripped 11 bases from V and 3 bases from J, with 14 bases between. The CDR3 has 13 residues. Per the germline V gene, CDR1 is MNHNS and CDR2 is SASEGT. The CDR3 coding sequence is TGTGCCGGCCGCAGTGGTTACAATCAGCCCCAGCATTTT. Translation: CAGRSGYNQPQHF.